This is a list of T cell receptor beta chains from one sample in a study of technical replicates of blood from a handful of donors. Sequenced by immunoSEQ multiplex PCR; TCRdb stores in-frame clones only, minus some. The sample consists of about 82,000 clones, about 94% of them appearing once. Material: T cells isolated from PBMCs. These receptors all stem from a human donor in good health. Each CDR3 is given with its conserved first and last residue. A D gene is named only where the DNA matches it firmly. Clone size is stated in some rows and not others, as once, few, many or a class when expanded.

V gene	clone size	D gene	J gene	CDR3 protein	CDR3 DNA
TRBV29-1	-	-	TRBJ2-7	CSVENGYEQYF	TGCAGCGTTGAGAACGGCTACGAGCAGTACTTC
TRBV27	-	TRBD1	TRBJ2-7	CASRLGQGYEQYF	TGTGCCAGCAGACTAGGACAGGGCTACGAGCAGTACTTC
TRBV21-1	-	-	TRBJ1-1	CASIGGMNTEAFF	TGTGCCAGCATAGGGGGAATGAACACTGAAGCTTTCTTT
TRBV4-1	-	-	TRBJ2-7	CASSPEWTLTYEQYF	TGCGCCAGCAGCCCGGAGTGGACATTAACCTACGAGCAGTACTTC
TRBV4-3	-	TRBD2	TRBJ2-2	CASSQGGREGTGELFF	TGCGCCAGCAGCCAAGGAGGCCGGGAGGGTACCGGGGAGCTGTTTTTT
TRBV7-2	-	-	TRBJ2-7	CASSLGTLYEQYF	TGTGCCAGCAGCTTAGGGACATTATACGAGCAGTACTTC
TRBV10-3	-	-	TRBJ2-2	CAIRVGLADLSGTGELFF	TGTGCCATCAGGGTGGGATTAGCGGATCTAAGTGGGACCGGGGAGCTGTTTTTT
TRBV7-3	-	TRBD2	TRBJ2-1	CASRSTSGTNDNEQFF	TGTGCCAGCAGATCGACTAGCGGGACCAATGACAATGAGCAGTTCTTC
TRBV7-9	once	-	TRBJ1-2	CASEGNGYTF	TGTGCCAGCGAGGGAAATGGCTACACCTTC
TRBV27	-	TRBD2	TRBJ2-7	CASSLRTSGTGEQYF	TGTGCCAGCAGTTTACGGACTAGCGGGACAGGCGAGCAGTACTTC
TRBV11-2	-	-	TRBJ2-1	CASSFTRNEQFF	TGTGCCAGCAGCTTCACACGTAATGAGCAGTTCTTC
TRBV7-2	-	TRBD2	TRBJ2-5	CASSLLGGEETQYF	TGTGCCAGCAGCCTCCTGGGAGGGGAAGAGACCCAGTACTTC
TRBV6-5	once	-	TRBJ2-3	CASRYGASTDTQYF	TGTGCCAGCAGGTACGGGGCTAGCACAGATACGCAGTATTTT
TRBV7-9	-	TRBD2	TRBJ2-1	CASSLELAGANEQFF	TGTGCCAGCAGCTTAGAACTAGCGGGAGCCAATGAGCAGTTCTTC
TRBV6-1	-	-	TRBJ1-5	CASSLTDQPQHF	TGTGCCAGCAGTCTTACAGACCAGCCCCAGCATTTT
TRBV7-2	-	TRBD1	TRBJ2-7	CASSLRDRGYEQYF	TGTGCCAGCAGCTTACGGGACAGGGGCTACGAGCAGTACTTC
TRBV6-5	-	TRBD1	TRBJ1-2	CASTYSGTDGYTF	TGTGCCAGCACATATTCGGGGACAGATGGCTACACCTTC
TRBV6-5	once	TRBD1	TRBJ2-7	CASSYSLRGLGYEQYF	TGTGCCAGCAGTTACTCGTTAAGGGGGCTTGGATACGAGCAGTACTTC
TRBV2	-	TRBD2	TRBJ2-1	CASSGDGRSYNEQFF	TGTGCCAGCAGTGGAGACGGGAGGTCATACAATGAGCAGTTCTTC
TRBV28	-	TRBD2	TRBJ2-1	CATGTSGTEFSYNEQFF	TGTGCCACCGGGACTAGCGGGACCGAATTCTCCTACAATGAGCAGTTCTTC
TRBV19	-	TRBD1	TRBJ1-5	CASSTTGGIGAYSNQPQHF	TGTGCCAGTAGTACCACAGGGGGAATCGGGGCTTATAGCAATCAGCCCCAGCATTTT
TRBV6-1	-	-	TRBJ1-5	CASSEGASREPQHF	TGTGCCAGCAGTGAAGGGGCCTCCAGGGAGCCCCAGCATTTT
TRBV5-4	-	-	TRBJ2-7	CASSWDMTYEQYF	TGTGCCAGCAGCTGGGACATGACCTACGAGCAGTACTTC
TRBV7-9	-	TRBD2	TRBJ2-1	CASSSTSGVGDEQFF	TGTGCCAGCAGCTCGACTAGCGGGGTAGGGGATGAGCAGTTCTTC
TRBV4-1	once	-	TRBJ2-7	CASSQEQFSYEQYF	TGCGCCAGCAGCCAAGAACAGTTCTCCTACGAGCAGTACTTC
TRBV6-1	-	-	TRBJ1-1	CASSEGQPREAFF	TGTGCCAGCAGTGAAGGACAGCCAAGAGAAGCTTTCTTT
TRBV10-3	-	-	TRBJ1-1	CAIRRDTENTEAFF	TGTGCCATCAGGAGGGACACAGAGAACACTGAAGCTTTCTTT
TRBV19	-	TRBD2	TRBJ2-5	CASTLAGDRETQYF	TGTGCCAGTACGCTAGCGGGAGACCGGGAGACCCAGTACTTC
TRBV2	few	-	TRBJ1-1	CASSTRGMNTEAFF	TGTGCCAGCAGTACCAGGGGCATGAACACTGAAGCTTTCTTT
TRBV30	-	TRBD2	TRBJ2-1	CAGLAGGWNEQFF	TGTGCCGGACTAGCGGGAGGGTGGAATGAGCAGTTCTTC
TRBV7-9	-	-	TRBJ2-1	CASSGSATEQFF	TGTGCCAGCAGCGGCAGCGCGACCGAGCAGTTCTTC
TRBV5-1	-	TRBD2	TRBJ2-7	CASSSSGNNEQYF	TGCGCCAGCAGTTCTAGCGGGAACAACGAGCAGTACTTC
TRBV2	-	-	TRBJ1-3	CASSPGEPRWNTIYF	TGTGCCAGCAGCCCAGGGGAGCCTAGGTGGAACACCATATATTTT
TRBV28	-	-	TRBJ1-1	CASSPEVRTEAFF	TGTGCCAGCAGTCCGGAGGTCCGGACTGAAGCTTTCTTT
TRBV5-4	-	TRBD1	TRBJ2-2	CASSLGGEGGATGELFF	TGTGCCAGCAGCTTGGGTGGAGAAGGGGGCGCAACCGGGGAGCTGTTTTTT
TRBV2	-	TRBD2	TRBJ2-1	CASSEYSREVNEQFF	TGTGCCAGCAGTGAATATTCGCGGGAGGTAAATGAGCAGTTCTTC
TRBV29-1	-	-	TRBJ1-1	CSVWGPGAFF	TGCAGCGTGTGGGGGCCCGGAGCTTTCTTT
TRBV30	-	TRBD2	TRBJ2-2	CAWSQVFGRGTGELFF	TGTGCCTGGAGTCAAGTCTTCGGGAGGGGTACCGGGGAGCTGTTTTTT
TRBV6-5	once	-	TRBJ1-1	CASRLLQRNTEAFF	TGTGCCAGCAGATTACTCCAAAGGAACACTGAAGCTTTCTTT
TRBV4-3	-	TRBD1	TRBJ2-1	CASSQAPRQGLDNEQFF	TGCGCCAGCAGCCAAGCCCCCCGACAGGGGCTGGACAATGAGCAGTTCTTC
TRBV9	-	TRBD2	TRBJ2-1	CASSVGGGSGYNEQFF	TGTGCCAGCAGCGTAGGAGGCGGGAGTGGATACAATGAGCAGTTCTTC
TRBV10-1	-	-	TRBJ2-7	CASSDQGRYHEQYF	TGCGCCAGCAGTGATCAGGGAAGGTACCACGAGCAGTACTTC
TRBV11-2	-	TRBD2	TRBJ2-7	CASSSPIAGEVGQYF	TGTGCCAGCAGCTCGCCCATAGCGGGAGAGGTGGGGCAGTACTTC
TRBV11-3	-	-	TRBJ2-1	CASSQTIAREQFF	TGTGCCAGCAGCCAAACAATAGCTAGAGAGCAGTTCTTC
TRBV5-1	-	-	TRBJ1-2	CASSWYYGNYGYTF	TGCGCCAGCAGCTGGTACTATGGAAACTATGGCTACACCTTC
TRBV6-4	-	-	TRBJ2-1	CASSDYGGTGNEQFF	TGTGCCAGCAGTGACTACGGGGGAACGGGTAATGAGCAGTTCTTC
TRBV5-6	-	-	TRBJ1-5	CASRLRSGTPDQPQHF	TGTGCCAGCAGATTGAGGTCAGGGACACCAGATCAGCCCCAGCATTTT
TRBV7-2	once	-	TRBJ1-2	CASSLARAGYGYTF	TGTGCCAGCAGCTTAGCCAGGGCCGGGTATGGCTACACCTTC
TRBV6-1	-	TRBD1	TRBJ2-7	CASSDRDRGNEQYF	TGTGCCAGCAGTGACCGAGACAGGGGGAACGAGCAGTACTTC
TRBV6-1	-	TRBD2	TRBJ2-1	CASSEGTPSGGYNEQFF	TGTGCCAGCAGTGAAGGGACCCCTAGCGGGGGGTACAATGAGCAGTTCTTC
TRBV4-3	-	-	TRBJ2-7	CASSQVSQGNYEQYF	TGCGCCAGCAGCCAAGTCTCACAGGGCAACTACGAGCAGTACTTC
TRBV7-8	-	-	TRBJ1-5	CASSLDIGAAISNQPQHF	TGTGCCAGCAGCTTAGATATTGGGGCGGCGATTAGCAATCAGCCCCAGCATTTT
TRBV6-5	-	-	TRBJ2-2	CASSYNRMNTGELFF	TGTGCCAGCAGTTACAACAGGATGAACACCGGGGAGCTGTTTTTT
TRBV10-3	-	TRBD2	TRBJ2-7	CAISEMTSGRDEQYF	TGTGCCATCAGTGAGATGACTAGCGGGAGGGACGAGCAGTACTTC
TRBV9	-	TRBD1	TRBJ1-1	CASSAGQGFTEAFF	TGTGCCAGCAGCGCCGGACAGGGCTTTACTGAAGCTTTCTTT